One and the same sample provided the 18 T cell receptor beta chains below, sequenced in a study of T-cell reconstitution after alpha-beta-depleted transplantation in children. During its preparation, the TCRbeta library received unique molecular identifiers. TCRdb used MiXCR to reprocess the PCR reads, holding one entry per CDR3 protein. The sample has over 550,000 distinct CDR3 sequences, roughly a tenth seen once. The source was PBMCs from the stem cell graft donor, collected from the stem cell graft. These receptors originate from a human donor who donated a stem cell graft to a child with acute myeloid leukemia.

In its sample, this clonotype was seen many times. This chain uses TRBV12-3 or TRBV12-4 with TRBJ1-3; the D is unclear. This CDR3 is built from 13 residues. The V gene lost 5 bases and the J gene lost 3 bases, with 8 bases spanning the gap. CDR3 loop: CASSIGSGNTIYF. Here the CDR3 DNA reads TGTGCCAGCAGTATCGGGAGTGGAAACACCATATATTTT.

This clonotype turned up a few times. The CDR3 region has the DNA TGTGCCAGCAGCTTAGCGGGGATCTCCAACGCCTACGAGCAGTACTTC. Protein product: CASSLAGISNAYEQYF. This chain connects TRBV7-2 to TRBJ2-7; D unresolved. The germline V and J ends were trimmed by 0 bases and 2 bases, with 14 bases remaining between them. CDR1 is SGHTA and CDR2 is FQGNSA in the germline V gene. CDR3 length: 16 residues.

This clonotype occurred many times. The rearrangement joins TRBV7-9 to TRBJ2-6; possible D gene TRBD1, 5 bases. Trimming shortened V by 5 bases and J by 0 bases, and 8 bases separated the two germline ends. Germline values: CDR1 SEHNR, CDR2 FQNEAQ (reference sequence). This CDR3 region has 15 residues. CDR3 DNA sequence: TGTGCCAGCAGCACAGGTAACTCTGGGGCCAACGTCCTGACTTTC. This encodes CASSTGNSGANVLTF.

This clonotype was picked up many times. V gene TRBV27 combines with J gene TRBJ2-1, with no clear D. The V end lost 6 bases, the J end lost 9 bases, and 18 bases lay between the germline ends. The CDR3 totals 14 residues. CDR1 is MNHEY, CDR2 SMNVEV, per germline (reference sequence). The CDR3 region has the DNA TGTGCCAGCAGATTCACCGGGCTCCGTTTTGAGCAGTTCTTC. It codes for CASRFTGLRFEQFF.

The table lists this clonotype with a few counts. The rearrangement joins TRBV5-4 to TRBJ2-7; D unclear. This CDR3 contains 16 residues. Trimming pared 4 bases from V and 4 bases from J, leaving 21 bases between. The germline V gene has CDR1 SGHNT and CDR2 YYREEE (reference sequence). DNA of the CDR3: TGTGCCAGCAGCCTAAAAAAGGACCCCCTGGGGTACGAGCAGTACTTC. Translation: CASSLKKDPLGYEQYF.

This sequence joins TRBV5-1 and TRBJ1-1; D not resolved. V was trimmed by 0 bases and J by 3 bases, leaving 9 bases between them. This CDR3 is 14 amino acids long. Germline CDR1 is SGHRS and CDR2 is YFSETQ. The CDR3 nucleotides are TGCGCCAGCAGCTTGGCACCATCGGACACTGAAGCTTTCTTT. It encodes CASSLAPSDTEAFF.

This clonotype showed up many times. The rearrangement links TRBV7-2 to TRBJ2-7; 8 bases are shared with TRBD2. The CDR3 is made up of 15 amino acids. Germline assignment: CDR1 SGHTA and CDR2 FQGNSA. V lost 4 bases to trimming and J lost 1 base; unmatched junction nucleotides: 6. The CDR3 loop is CASSSLAGPSYEQYF. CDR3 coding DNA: TGTGCCAGCAGCTCCTTAGCGGGACCTTCCTACGAGCAGTACTTC. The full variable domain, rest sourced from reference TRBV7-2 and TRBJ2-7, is GAGVSQSPSNKVTEKGKDVELRCDPISGHTALYWYRQSLGQGLEFLIYFQGNSAPDKSGLPSDRFSAERTGGSVSTLTIQRTQQEDSAVYLCASSSLAGPSYEQYFGPGTRLTVT.

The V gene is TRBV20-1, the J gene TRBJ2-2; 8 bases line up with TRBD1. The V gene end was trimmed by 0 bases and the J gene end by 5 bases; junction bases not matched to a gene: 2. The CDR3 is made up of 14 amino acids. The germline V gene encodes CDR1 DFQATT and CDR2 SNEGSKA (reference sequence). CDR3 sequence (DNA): TGCAGTGCTAGAGATACAGGGGGGACCGGGGAGCTGTTTTTT. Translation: CSARDTGGTGELFF.

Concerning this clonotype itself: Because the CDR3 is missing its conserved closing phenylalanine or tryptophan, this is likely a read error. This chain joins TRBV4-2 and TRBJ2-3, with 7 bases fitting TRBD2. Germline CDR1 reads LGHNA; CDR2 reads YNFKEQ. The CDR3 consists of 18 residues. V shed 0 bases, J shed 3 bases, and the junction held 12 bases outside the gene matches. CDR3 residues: CASSQDSGTSVRTDTQYL. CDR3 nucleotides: TGTGCCAGCAGCCAAGATTCGGGAACTAGCGTTCGGACAGATACGCAGTATTTG.

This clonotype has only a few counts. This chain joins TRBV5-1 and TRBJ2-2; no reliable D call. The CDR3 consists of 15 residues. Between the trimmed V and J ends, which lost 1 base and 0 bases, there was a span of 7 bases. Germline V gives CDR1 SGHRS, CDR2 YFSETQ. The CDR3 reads CASSLTSSNTGELFF. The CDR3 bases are TGCGCCAGCAGCTTGACCTCCTCGAACACCGGGGAGCTGTTTTTT.

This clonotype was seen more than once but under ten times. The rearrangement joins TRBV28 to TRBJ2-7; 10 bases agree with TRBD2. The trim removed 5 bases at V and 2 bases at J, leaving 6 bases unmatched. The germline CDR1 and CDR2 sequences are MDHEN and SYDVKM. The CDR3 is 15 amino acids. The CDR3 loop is CASSPTGLAPYEQYF. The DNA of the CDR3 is TGTGCCAGCAGTCCAACGGGACTAGCGCCCTACGAGCAGTACTTC.

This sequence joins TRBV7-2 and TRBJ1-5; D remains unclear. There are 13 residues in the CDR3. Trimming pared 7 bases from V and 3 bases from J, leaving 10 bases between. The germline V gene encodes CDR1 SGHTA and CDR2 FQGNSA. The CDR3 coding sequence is TGTGCCAGCATGGGTGGGGTCAATCAGCCCCAGCATTTT. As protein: CASMGGVNQPQHF.

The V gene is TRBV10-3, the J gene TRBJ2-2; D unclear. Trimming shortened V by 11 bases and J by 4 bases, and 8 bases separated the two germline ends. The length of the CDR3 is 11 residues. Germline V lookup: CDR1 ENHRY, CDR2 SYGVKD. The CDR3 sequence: CAAQSTGELFF. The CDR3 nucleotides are TGTGCCGCACAATCCACCGGGGAGCTGTTTTTT.

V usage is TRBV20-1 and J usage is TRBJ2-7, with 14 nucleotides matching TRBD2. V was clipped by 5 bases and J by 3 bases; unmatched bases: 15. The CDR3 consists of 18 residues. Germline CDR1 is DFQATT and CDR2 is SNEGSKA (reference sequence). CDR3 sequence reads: CSASSGTSGRIRVYEQYF. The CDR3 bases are TGCAGTGCTTCATCCGGGACTAGCGGGAGAATACGGGTCTACGAGCAGTACTTC.

The CDR3 protein is CASGGGSYEQYF. The CDR3 nucleotides read TGTGCCAGCGGGGGAGGGTCCTACGAGCAGTACTTC. This rearrangement joins TRBV12-3 or TRBV12-4 to TRBJ2-7; TRBD2 aligns across 7 bases. J was trimmed by 1 base and V by 8 bases; bases with no gene match: 2. The CDR3 is 12 amino acids.

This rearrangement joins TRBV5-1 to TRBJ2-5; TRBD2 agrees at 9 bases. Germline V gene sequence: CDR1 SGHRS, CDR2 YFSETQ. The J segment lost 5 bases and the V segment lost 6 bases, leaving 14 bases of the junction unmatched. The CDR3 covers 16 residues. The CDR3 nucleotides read TGCGCCAGCACAGAACCTAGCGGGGCCTCGGCGGAGACCCAGTACTTC. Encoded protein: CASTEPSGASAETQYF.

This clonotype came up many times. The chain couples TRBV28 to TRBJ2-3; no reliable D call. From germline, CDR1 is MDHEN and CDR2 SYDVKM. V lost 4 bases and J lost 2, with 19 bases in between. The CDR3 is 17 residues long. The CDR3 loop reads CASSSPPRTHPTDTQYF. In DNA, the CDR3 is TGTGCCAGCAGTTCTCCCCCCCGTACCCACCCCACAGATACGCAGTATTTT.

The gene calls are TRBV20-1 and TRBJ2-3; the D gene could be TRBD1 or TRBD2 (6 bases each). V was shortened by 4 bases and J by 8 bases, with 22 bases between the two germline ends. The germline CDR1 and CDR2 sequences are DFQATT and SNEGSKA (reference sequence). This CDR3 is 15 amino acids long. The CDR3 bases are TGCAGTGCTAAGGATAGCGGCGGAGGGGGTACTACGCAGTATTTT. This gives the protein CSAKDSGGGGTTQYF.